This is a list of T cell receptor beta chains from one sample in a study of blood T cell repertoires in COVID-19. This table comes from immunoSEQ multiplex PCR, and its TCRdb copy is limited to in-frame clones, with some not included. The sample lists some 20,000 clones, about 90% occurring once. What was sequenced was peripheral blood. The receptors were gathered from a human donor in a cohort sampled during active COVID-19. Each CDR3 is given with its conserved first and last residue. D genes are given only for firm matches. Size is stated for part of the rows, as once, few or many counts, or as a class when the clone is expanded.

size: -; J: TRBJ1-5; D: TRBD1; V: TRBV2; DNA: TGTGCCAGCAGCCGACAGGGGGGGAATCAGCCCCAGCATTTT; CDR3: CASSRQGGNQPQHF
size: -; J: TRBJ1-1; D: -; V: TRBV25-1; DNA: TGTGCCAGCAGTGACCCCCCCTGGAACACTGAAGCTTTCTTT; CDR3: CASSDPPWNTEAFF
size: -; J: TRBJ1-3; D: TRBD1; V: TRBV11-2; DNA: TGTGCCAGCAGCTCCGGGACAGCAAGTGGAAACACCATATATTTT; CDR3: CASSSGTASGNTIYF
size: -; J: TRBJ1-1; D: -; V: TRBV5-4; DNA: TGTGCCAGCAGCCTGGGTGGGGGCGGGACTGAAGCTTTCTTT; CDR3: CASSLGGGGTEAFF
size: -; J: TRBJ2-3; D: -; V: TRBV3-1/TRBV3-2; DNA: TGTGCCAGCAGCCACCGACTAGTACGGTATTTT; CDR3: CASSHRLVRYF
size: -; J: TRBJ1-6; D: TRBD1; V: TRBV5-1; DNA: TGCGCCAGCAGCTTGGACAGGGGCAATTCACCCCTCCACTTT; CDR3: CASSLDRGNSPLHF
size: few; J: TRBJ2-1; D: TRBD2; V: TRBV5-4; DNA: TGTGCCAGCAGCTTGAGGGCGGGAGCGAGCTCCTACAATGAGCAGTTCTTC; CDR3: CASSLRAGASSYNEQFF
size: -; J: TRBJ2-5; D: -; V: TRBV19; DNA: TGTGCCAGCGCTCCCGGGACTCAAGTGCCCCAGTACTTC; CDR3: CASAPGTQVPQYF
size: -; J: TRBJ1-1; D: -; V: TRBV6-5; DNA: TGTGCCAGCAGTTACGAGCAGGGTAGGAACACTGAAGCTTTCTTT; CDR3: CASSYEQGRNTEAFF
size: -; J: TRBJ1-1; D: -; V: TRBV7-2; DNA: TGTGCCACCAGGAGTCTAGGGAACACTGAAGCTTTCTTT; CDR3: CATRSLGNTEAFF
size: -; J: TRBJ2-7; D: -; V: TRBV7-9; DNA: TGTGCCAGCAGCTTGGAGGGGGGGCCCTACGAGCAGTACTTC; CDR3: CASSLEGGPYEQYF
size: -; J: TRBJ1-4; D: -; V: TRBV29-1; DNA: TGCAGCGCGCAACTTGCAACTAATGAAAAACTGTTTTTT; CDR3: CSAQLATNEKLFF
size: -; J: TRBJ2-7; D: TRBD2; V: TRBV9; DNA: TGTGCCAGCAGCCCTAGCGGGGGGACTCCCTGGGAGCAGTACTTC; CDR3: CASSPSGGTPWEQYF
size: -; J: TRBJ2-3; D: TRBD2; V: TRBV3-1/TRBV3-2; DNA: TGTGCCAGCAGCCAAGTCCTATCTAGCGGGAGGGCAGATACGCAGTATTTT; CDR3: CASSQVLSSGRADTQYF
size: -; J: TRBJ2-5; D: -; V: TRBV7-2; DNA: TGTGCCAGCAGCTTAGCCCCCCCGGGAGAGACCCAGTACTTC; CDR3: CASSLAPPGETQYF
size: once; J: TRBJ2-7; D: TRBD2; V: TRBV6-6; DNA: TGTGCCAGCAGTGTGCGGGGGGGCTACGAGCAGTACTTC; CDR3: CASSVRGGYEQYF
size: -; J: TRBJ2-7; D: -; V: TRBV15; DNA: TGTGCCACCAAGGAGGGTCTTGTTGCCTACGAGCAGTACTTC; CDR3: CATKEGLVAYEQYF
size: -; J: TRBJ1-5; D: TRBD1; V: TRBV5-1; DNA: TGCGCCAGCAGCCCTACAGGGGACGGTCAGCCCCAGCATTTT; CDR3: CASSPTGDGQPQHF
size: medium-sized; J: TRBJ1-5; D: -; V: TRBV6-5; DNA: TGTGCCAGCAGTCCAGAGCGACGAAGTAATCAGCCCCAGCATTTT; CDR3: CASSPERRSNQPQHF
size: -; J: TRBJ2-1; D: -; V: TRBV7-2; DNA: TGTGCCAGCAGCTCCCCTACCACAGGTGTGTCCTACAATGAGCAGTTCTTC; CDR3: CASSSPTTGVSYNEQFF
size: -; J: TRBJ2-1; D: -; V: TRBV5-1; DNA: TGCGCCAGCAGCTTGGCTATGCCGAGCTCCTACAATGAGCAGTTCTTC; CDR3: CASSLAMPSSYNEQFF
size: -; J: TRBJ2-7; D: -; V: TRBV19; DNA: TGTGCCAGTAGTAGCAGGGGCGTCGACGAGCAGTACTTC; CDR3: CASSSRGVDEQYF
size: few; J: TRBJ1-2; D: -; V: TRBV19; DNA: TGTGCCAGTAGTATTGGTGGCGGCTACACCTTC; CDR3: CASSIGGGYTF
size: -; J: TRBJ2-3; D: TRBD2; V: TRBV11-3; DNA: TGTGCCAGCAGCACCGCGCGCCTAGCGGGAGGGTTTTTCACAGATACGCAGTATTTT; CDR3: CASSTARLAGGFFTDTQYF
size: few; J: TRBJ2-1; D: TRBD2; V: TRBV7-3; DNA: TGTGCCAGCAGTACGACTAGCGGGGGGTACAATGAGCAGTTCTTC; CDR3: CASSTTSGGYNEQFF
size: -; J: TRBJ2-3; D: TRBD2; V: TRBV19; DNA: TGTGCCAGTAGTATAATATTAGCGGGAGTATACACAGATACGCAGTATTTT; CDR3: CASSIILAGVYTDTQYF
size: -; J: TRBJ2-7; D: -; V: TRBV12-3/TRBV12-4; DNA: TGTGCCAGCAGTTACAACCATTACGAGCAGTACTTC; CDR3: CASSYNHYEQYF
size: -; J: TRBJ2-1; D: -; V: TRBV7-6; DNA: TGTGCCAGCAGCCCAAACCCCCCCCGGGGGGCCCGTCATTATGAGCAGTTCTTC; CDR3: CASSPNPPRGARHYEQFF
size: -; J: TRBJ1-5; D: -; V: TRBV3-1/TRBV3-2; DNA: TGTGCCAGCAGCCAAGGGGGGGTTCCGAATCAGCCCCAGCATTTT; CDR3: CASSQGGVPNQPQHF
size: once; J: TRBJ2-5; D: TRBD2; V: TRBV3-1/TRBV3-2; DNA: TGTGCCAGCAGCCAAGATGAGACTAGCGATGAAGAGACCCAGTACTTC; CDR3: CASSQDETSDEETQYF
size: -; J: TRBJ2-5; D: TRBD2; V: TRBV6-2/TRBV6-3; DNA: TGTGCCAGCAGTTACCGTCGGCTAGCGGGGCAAGAGACCCAGTACTTC; CDR3: CASSYRRLAGQETQYF
size: -; J: TRBJ2-3; D: TRBD1; V: TRBV4-1; DNA: TGCGCCAGCAGCCGATCGAGGCCGGGACAGGGAACAGATACGCAGTATTTT; CDR3: CASSRSRPGQGTDTQYF
size: -; J: TRBJ2-3; D: -; V: TRBV18; DNA: TGTGCCAGCTCACCACCGGGGGCGCGAACAGATACGCAGTATTTT; CDR3: CASSPPGARTDTQYF
size: -; J: TRBJ2-1; D: -; V: TRBV7-9; DNA: TGTGCCAGCAGCTTAGCAGGGACTTGGTCCTACAATGAGCAGTTCTTC; CDR3: CASSLAGTWSYNEQFF
size: -; J: TRBJ2-1; D: TRBD2; V: TRBV18; DNA: TGTGCCAGCTCACCGGGGCGGGAGTGGGCCAATGAGCAGTTCTTC; CDR3: CASSPGREWANEQFF
size: -; J: TRBJ1-1; D: TRBD1; V: TRBV6-6; DNA: TGTGCCAGCAGTTGGGAGACAGGGAGAAACACTGAAGCTTTCTTT; CDR3: CASSWETGRNTEAFF
size: -; J: TRBJ1-6; D: -; V: TRBV28; DNA: TGTGCCAGCAGAAGCGGGGGGGCTATGGGTTCACCCCTCCACTTT; CDR3: CASRSGGAMGSPLHF
size: -; J: TRBJ1-2; D: -; V: TRBV6-2/TRBV6-3; DNA: TGTGCCAGCAGTTACTCCGGGGTTTTAGGCGGCTACACCTTC; CDR3: CASSYSGVLGGYTF
size: -; J: TRBJ1-3; D: TRBD1; V: TRBV5-4; DNA: TGTGCCAGCAGCTTGGGCGGACAGGGAGGCTTCGGAAACACCATATATTTT; CDR3: CASSLGGQGGFGNTIYF
size: few; J: TRBJ2-7; D: TRBD2; V: TRBV12-3/TRBV12-4; DNA: TGTGCCAGCAGCGATGGACCAGCGGGGGAGCAGTACTTC; CDR3: CASSDGPAGEQYF
size: -; J: TRBJ2-5; D: TRBD2; V: TRBV5-4; DNA: TGTGCCAGCAGGAGCGGGGGCACAACGAAAGAGACCCAGTACTTC; CDR3: CASRSGGTTKETQYF